The clone carrying this T cell receptor beta chain was detected a few times. Its antigen is unidentified. V was pared by 1 base and J by 7 bases, with 10 bases of the junction left unmatched. The CDR3 runs to 16 residues. CDR1 is SGHVS, CDR2 FQNEAQ, per germline. The PCR was carried out with 60 Vbeta primers and 13 Jbeta primers. The assay was immunoSEQ multiplex PCR, and TCRdb's table has in-frame clones only and misses some. The sample yields about 130,000 clones, over 65% seen once. The sample is drawn from a study of cytomegalovirus exposure and HLA in healthy donors. Study outcomes and limitations: TCR association rates varied by HLA locus in a later analysis, with DRB1 highest and HLA-C lowest.

This sequence joins TRBV7-8 and TRBJ1-2; TRBD1 matches 9 bases. The source is a man aged 18 to 35 in good health and CMV-seropositive. The sequenced material came from PBMCs. CDR3 nucleotides: TGTGCCAGCAGCTTAGAAAGGGACAGGGAATCTACTGGCTACACCTTC. Translation: CASSLERDRESTGYTF.